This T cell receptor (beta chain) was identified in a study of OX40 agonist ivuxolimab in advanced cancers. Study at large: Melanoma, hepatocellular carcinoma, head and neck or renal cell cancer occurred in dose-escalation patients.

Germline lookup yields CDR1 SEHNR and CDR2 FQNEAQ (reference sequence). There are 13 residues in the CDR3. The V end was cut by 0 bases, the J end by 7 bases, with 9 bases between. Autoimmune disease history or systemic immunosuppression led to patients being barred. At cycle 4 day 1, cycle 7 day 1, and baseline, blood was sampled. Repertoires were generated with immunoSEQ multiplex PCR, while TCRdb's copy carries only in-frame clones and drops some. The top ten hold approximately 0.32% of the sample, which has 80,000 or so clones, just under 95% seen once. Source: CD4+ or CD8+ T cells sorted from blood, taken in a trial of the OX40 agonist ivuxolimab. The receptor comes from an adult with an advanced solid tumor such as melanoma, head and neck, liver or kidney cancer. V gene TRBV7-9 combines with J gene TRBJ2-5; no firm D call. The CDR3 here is CASSLAGWGTQYF. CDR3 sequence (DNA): TGTGCCAGCAGCTTAGCGGGGTGGGGGACCCAGTACTTC.